The 10 T cell receptor beta chains in this list originate from one sample, sequenced in a study of blood T cell repertoires in COVID-19. Generated by immunoSEQ multiplex PCR, the TCRdb table keeps only in-frame clones and is missing some. The table records approximately 60,000 clones, roughly 78% of them present only once. The source material was peripheral blood. These TCRs come from a man aged 60-69 years with COVID-19, enrolled during active disease.

There are a few counts of this clone. The genes are TRBV19 and TRBJ1-1; D possibly corresponds to TRBD1 (6 bases). Germline assignment: CDR1 LNHDA and CDR2 SQIVND (reference sequence). V was clipped by 8 bases and J by 4 bases, with 20 bases between them. This CDR3 is 15 amino acids long. CDR3 DNA: TGTGCCAGTCTATCCACAGGGTTGGAGATCACTGAAGCTTTCTTT. Its protein product is CASLSTGLEITEAFF.

The rearrangement links TRBV7-3 to TRBJ2-1; 8 bases are a match to TRBD2. V gave up 5 bases and J gave up 7 bases; unmatched junction bases: 10. Germline V lookup: CDR1 SGHTA, CDR2 FQGTGA. This CDR3 contains 15 residues. DNA for the CDR3: TGTGCCAGCAGCCAAGGACTAGCCCGGAGGAATGAGCAGTTCTTC. Protein sequence: CASSQGLARRNEQFF.

The chain links TRBV28 to TRBJ2-7; 10 nucleotides agree with TRBD1. The junction had 14 bases not matched to a gene; V was cut back by 5 bases and J by 7 bases. Germline CDR1 and CDR2: MDHEN and SYDVKM. The CDR3 is made up of 16 amino acids. The CDR3 region is CASSQAFFGQGGEQYF. For the CDR3, the DNA is TGTGCCAGCAGTCAGGCCTTTTTCGGACAGGGGGGGGAGCAGTACTTC.

This clone was recorded a few times. The CDR3 coding sequence is TGTGCCAGCAGCGAAAGACTGAATTCCTACGAGCAGTACTTC. Its translation is CASSERLNSYEQYF. This chain links TRBV5-6 with TRBJ2-7; no clear D. Germline V gene sequence: CDR1 SGHDT, CDR2 YYEEEE. This CDR3 is built from 14 residues. Trimming took 4 bases from V and 1 from J, leaving 12 bases between them.

This clone was found once. The V gene is TRBV3-1 (or the pseudogene TRBV3-2), the J gene TRBJ2-2; TRBD1 might be the D (6 bases). The CDR3 is 15 residues long. Per germline, CDR1 LGHDT and CDR2 YNNKEL (reference sequence). Trimming removed 4 bases from V and 3 bases from J, with 12 bases in between. The chain's CDR3 is CASSRGRADTGELFF. The CDR3 coding sequence is TGTGCCAGCAGCCGGGGGCGGGCCGACACCGGGGAGCTGTTTTTT.

This chain joins TRBV28 and TRBJ2-7; a possible D gene is TRBD1 (5 bases). Germline V gene sequence: CDR1 MDHEN, CDR2 SYDVKM. The CDR3 runs to 15 residues. The V end lost 5 bases, the J end lost 1 base, and 15 bases lay between the germline ends. The DNA for the CDR3 is TGTGCCAGCAGTCCAAGACAGCGTATTTCCTACGAGCAGTACTTC. It specifies CASSPRQRISYEQYF.

This clone came up a few times. Other nucleotide sequences in the sample specify the same CDR3. CDR3 sequence: CASSLSTDTQYF. DNA of the CDR3: TGCGCCAGCAGCCTCAGCACAGATACGCAGTATTTT. The gene calls are TRBV5-1 and TRBJ2-3; D gene uncertain. The CDR3 sequence is 12 residues long. Germline V lookup: CDR1 SGHRS, CDR2 YFSETQ. The V end lost 4 bases, the J end lost 0 bases, and 3 bases lay between the germline ends.

In this sample, this clone turned up once. V gene TRBV7-9 combines with J gene TRBJ2-2; 13 positions match TRBD2. The CDR3 loop spans 15 amino acids. V shed 5 bases, J shed 6 bases, and the junction held 3 bases outside the gene matches. Germline V CDR1 and CDR2: SEHNR, FQNEAQ (reference sequence). The CDR3 spells CASSRGLAGSGELFF. The CDR3 region has the DNA TGTGCCAGCAGCCGGGGACTAGCGGGATCCGGGGAGCTGTTTTTT.

This clone has a handful of counts. The J gene is TRBJ2-7, the V gene TRBV11-2; 7 bases map to TRBD2. Germline trimming cut 8 bases from V and 4 bases from J; bases unmatched to any gene: 2. The CDR3 totals 11 residues. Germline CDR1 and CDR2: SGHAT and FQNNGV. The CDR3 here is CASWGGYEQYF. CDR3 nucleotides: TGTGCCAGCTGGGGGGGTTACGAGCAGTACTTC.

The gene calls are TRBV3-1 (or the pseudogene TRBV3-2) and TRBJ2-1; a weak D match, TRBD1 (5 bases). Per germline, CDR1 LGHDT and CDR2 YNNKEL (reference sequence). V was clipped by 4 bases and J by 9 bases, with 10 bases between them. The CDR3 is made up of 12 amino acids. CDR3 coding DNA: TGTGCCAGCAGCCGACGTCAGGGTGAGCAGTTCTTC. The encoded protein is CASSRRQGEQFF.